This T cell receptor beta chain stems from a study of CD4 T cells in relation to SARS-CoV-2 and coronaviruses. Study at large: Shared crossreactive spike epitopes were mapped to their HLA restriction. Study-wide results and caveats: Culture-expanded clones reflect memory recall rather than primary priming during culture. Crossreactive clones expanded significantly less to SARS-CoV-2 than monoreactive clones.

Looked up from germline, CDR1 is DFQATT and CDR2 is SNEGSKA (reference sequence). The V and J ends lost 6 bases and 4 bases respectively, with 9 bases between them. The length of the CDR3 is 11 residues. Comments on this clone: Its matching antigen is unknown.

Measured with immunoSEQ multiplex PCR; TCRdb has only the in-frame clones, and not every one. The sample has some 68,000 clones, more than 80% seen once; the top ten hold 0.23%. CD4+ T cells from unexposed donors were obtained before the COVID-19 pandemic (2011-2018). This receptor was taken from a human donor in good health. The material sequenced was naive CD4+ T cells from PBMCs. The subset denotes: naive CD4+ T cells isolated by negative enrichment. The chain recombines TRBV20-1 with TRBJ1-2; D is perhaps TRBD1 (5 bases). The CDR3 spells CSATDSYGYTF. The DNA for the CDR3 is TGCAGTGCCACAGACAGCTATGGCTACACCTTC.